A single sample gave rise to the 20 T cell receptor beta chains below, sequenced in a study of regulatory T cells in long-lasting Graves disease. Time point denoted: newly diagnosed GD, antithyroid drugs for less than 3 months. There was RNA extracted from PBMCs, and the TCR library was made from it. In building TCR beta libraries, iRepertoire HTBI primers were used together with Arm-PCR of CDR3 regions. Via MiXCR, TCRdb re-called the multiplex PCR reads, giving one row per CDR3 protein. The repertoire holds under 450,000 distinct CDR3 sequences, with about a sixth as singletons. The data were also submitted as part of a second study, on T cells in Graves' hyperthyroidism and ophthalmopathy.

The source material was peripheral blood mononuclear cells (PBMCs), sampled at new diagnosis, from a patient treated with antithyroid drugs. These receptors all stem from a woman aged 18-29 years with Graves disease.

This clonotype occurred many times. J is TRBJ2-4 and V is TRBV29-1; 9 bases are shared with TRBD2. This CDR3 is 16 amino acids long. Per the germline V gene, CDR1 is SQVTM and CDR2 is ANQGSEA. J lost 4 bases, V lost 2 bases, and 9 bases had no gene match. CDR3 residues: CSVERLASGTKNIQYF. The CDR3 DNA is TGCAGCGTTGAAAGGTTGGCTAGCGGGACGAAAAACATTCAGTACTTC.

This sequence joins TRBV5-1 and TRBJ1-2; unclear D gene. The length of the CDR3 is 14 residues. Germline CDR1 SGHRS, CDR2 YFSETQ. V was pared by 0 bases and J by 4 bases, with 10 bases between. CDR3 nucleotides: TGCGCCAGCAGCTTGGAGGAGGGAGGCTATGGCTACACCTTC. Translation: CASSLEEGGYGYTF.

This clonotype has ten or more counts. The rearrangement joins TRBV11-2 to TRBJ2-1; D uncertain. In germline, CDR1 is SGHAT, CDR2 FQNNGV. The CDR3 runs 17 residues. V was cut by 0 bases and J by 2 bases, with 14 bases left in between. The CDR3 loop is CASSLDWVQLTYNEQFF. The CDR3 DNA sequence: TGTGCCAGCAGCTTAGATTGGGTTCAGCTAACCTACAATGAGCAGTTCTTC.

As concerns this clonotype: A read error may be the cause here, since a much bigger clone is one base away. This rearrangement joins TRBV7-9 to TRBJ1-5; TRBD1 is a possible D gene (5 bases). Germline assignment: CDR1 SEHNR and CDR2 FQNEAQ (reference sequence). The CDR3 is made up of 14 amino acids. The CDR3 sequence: CASSPGHNLQPRHF. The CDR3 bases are TGTGCCAGCAGCCCCGGACATAATCTTCAGCCCCGGCATTTT.

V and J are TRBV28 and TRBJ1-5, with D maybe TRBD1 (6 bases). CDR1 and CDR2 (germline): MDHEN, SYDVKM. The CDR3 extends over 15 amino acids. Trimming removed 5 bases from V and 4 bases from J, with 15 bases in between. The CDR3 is CASSPSGVANQPQHF. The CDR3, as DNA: TGTGCCAGCAGTCCGTCAGGGGTAGCGAATCAGCCCCAGCATTTT. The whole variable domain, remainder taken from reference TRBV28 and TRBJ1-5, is DVKVTQSSRYLVKRTGEKVFLECVQDMDHENMFWYRQDPGLGLRLIYFSYDVKMKEKGDIPEGYSVSREKKERFSLILESASTNQTSMYLCASSPSGVANQPQHFGDGTRLSIL.

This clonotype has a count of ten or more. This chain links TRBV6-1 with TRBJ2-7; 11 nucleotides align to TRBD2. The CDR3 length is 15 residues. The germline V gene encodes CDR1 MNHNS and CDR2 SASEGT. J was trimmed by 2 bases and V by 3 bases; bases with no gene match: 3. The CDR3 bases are TGTGCCAGCAGTGATTTAGCGGGAGGGGCCTACGAGCAGTACTTC. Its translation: CASSDLAGGAYEQYF.

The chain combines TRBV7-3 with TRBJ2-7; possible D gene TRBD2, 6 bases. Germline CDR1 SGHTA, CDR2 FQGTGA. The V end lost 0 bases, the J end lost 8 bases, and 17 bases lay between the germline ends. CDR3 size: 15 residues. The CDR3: CASSLTGGATGQQYF. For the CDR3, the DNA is TGTGCCAGCAGCTTAACGGGGGGAGCTACGGGCCAGCAGTACTTC.

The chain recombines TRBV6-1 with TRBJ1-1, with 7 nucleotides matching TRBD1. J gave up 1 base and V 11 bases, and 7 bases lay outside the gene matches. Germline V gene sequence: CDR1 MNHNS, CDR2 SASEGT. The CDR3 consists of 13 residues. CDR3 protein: CAGMGQTNTEAFF. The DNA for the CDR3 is TGTGCCGGGATGGGACAGACGAACACTGAAGCTTTCTTT.

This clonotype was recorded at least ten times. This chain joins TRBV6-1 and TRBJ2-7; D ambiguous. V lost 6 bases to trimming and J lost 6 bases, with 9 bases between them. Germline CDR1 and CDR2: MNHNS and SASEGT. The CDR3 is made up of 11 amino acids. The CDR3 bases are TGTGCCAGCAGCAATTCGGGCGAGCAGTACTTC. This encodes CASSNSGEQYF.

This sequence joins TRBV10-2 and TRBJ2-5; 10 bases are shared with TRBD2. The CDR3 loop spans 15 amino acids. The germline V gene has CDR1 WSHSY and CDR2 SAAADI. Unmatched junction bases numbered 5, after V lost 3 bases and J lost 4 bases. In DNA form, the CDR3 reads TGCGCCAGCAGTGATGTAGCGGGAGGACTAGAGACCCAGTACTTC. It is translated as CASSDVAGGLETQYF.

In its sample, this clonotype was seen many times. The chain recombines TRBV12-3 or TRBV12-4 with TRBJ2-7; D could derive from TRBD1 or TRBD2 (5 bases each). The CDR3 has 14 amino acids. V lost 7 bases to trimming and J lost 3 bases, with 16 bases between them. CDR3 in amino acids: CASTPRDGSYEQYF. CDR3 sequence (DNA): TGTGCCAGCACCCCCAGGGATGGGAGCTACGAGCAGTACTTC.

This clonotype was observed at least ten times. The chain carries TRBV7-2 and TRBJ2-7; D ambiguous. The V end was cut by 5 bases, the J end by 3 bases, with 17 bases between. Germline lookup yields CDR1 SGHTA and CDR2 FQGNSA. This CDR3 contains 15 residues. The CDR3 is CASSPHVSRHYEQYF. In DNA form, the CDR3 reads TGTGCCAGCAGCCCCCACGTTTCCCGTCACTACGAGCAGTACTTC.

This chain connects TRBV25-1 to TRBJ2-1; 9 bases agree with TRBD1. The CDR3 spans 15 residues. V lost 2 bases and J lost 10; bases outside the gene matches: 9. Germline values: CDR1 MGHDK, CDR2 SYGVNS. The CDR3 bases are TGTGCCAGCAGTGAAACGGGACAGGGCCTCAACGAGCAGTTCTTC. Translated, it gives CASSETGQGLNEQFF. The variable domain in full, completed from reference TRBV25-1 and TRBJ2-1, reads EADIYQTPRYLVIGTGKKITLECSQTMGHDKMYWYQQDPGMELHLIHYSYGVNSTEKGDLSSESTVSRIRTEHFPLTLESARPSHTSQYLCASSETGQGLNEQFFGPGTRLTVL.

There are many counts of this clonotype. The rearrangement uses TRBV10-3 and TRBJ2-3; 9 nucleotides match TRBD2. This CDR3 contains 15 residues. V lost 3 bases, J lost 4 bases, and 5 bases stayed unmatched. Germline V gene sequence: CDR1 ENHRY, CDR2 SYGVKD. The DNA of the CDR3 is TGTGCCATCAGTGATAGCGGGGGAGGATCAGATACGCAGTATTTT. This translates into CAISDSGGGSDTQYF.

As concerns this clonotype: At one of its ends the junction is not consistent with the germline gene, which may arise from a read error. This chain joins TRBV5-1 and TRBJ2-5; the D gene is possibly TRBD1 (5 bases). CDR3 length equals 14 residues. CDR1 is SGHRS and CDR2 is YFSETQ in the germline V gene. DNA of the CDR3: TGCGCCAGCAGCTTGGAGTATGGACAAGAGACCCCGTACTTC. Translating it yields CASSLEYGQETPYF.

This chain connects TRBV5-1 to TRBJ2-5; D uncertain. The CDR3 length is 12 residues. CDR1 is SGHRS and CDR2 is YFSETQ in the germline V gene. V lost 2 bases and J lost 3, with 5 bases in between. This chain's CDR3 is CASSFGEETQYF. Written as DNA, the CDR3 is TGCGCCAGCAGCTTTGGGGAAGAGACCCAGTACTTC.

The CDR3: CASSARTGWDSPLHF. The CDR3, as DNA: TGCGCCAGCAGCGCTCGGACAGGCTGGGATTCACCCCTCCACTTT. The chain recombines TRBV4-1 with TRBJ1-6; 7 bases are a match to TRBD1. The CDR3 consists of 15 residues. Germline CDR1 and CDR2: MGHRA and YSYEKL. Losses at the gene ends were 5 bases for V and 8 bases for J; bases not matched to a gene: 9.

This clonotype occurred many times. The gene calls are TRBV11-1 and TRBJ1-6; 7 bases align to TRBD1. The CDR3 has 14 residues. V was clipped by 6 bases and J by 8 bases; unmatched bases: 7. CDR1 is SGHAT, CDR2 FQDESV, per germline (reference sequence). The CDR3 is CASSQTGRHSPLHF. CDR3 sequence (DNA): TGTGCCAGCAGTCAGACAGGGCGTCATTCACCCCTCCACTTT.

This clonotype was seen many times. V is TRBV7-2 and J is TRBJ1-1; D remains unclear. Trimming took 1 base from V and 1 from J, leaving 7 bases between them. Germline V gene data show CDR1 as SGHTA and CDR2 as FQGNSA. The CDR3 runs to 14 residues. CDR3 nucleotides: TGTGCCAGCAGCTTAGGGCCCAGGAACACTGAAGCTTTCTTT. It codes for CASSLGPRNTEAFF. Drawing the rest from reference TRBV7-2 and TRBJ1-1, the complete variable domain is GAGVSQSPSNKVTEKGKDVELRCDPISGHTALYWYRQSLGQGLEFLIYFQGNSAPDKSGLPSDRFSAERTGGSVSTLTIQRTQQEDSAVYLCASSLGPRNTEAFFGQGTRLTVV.

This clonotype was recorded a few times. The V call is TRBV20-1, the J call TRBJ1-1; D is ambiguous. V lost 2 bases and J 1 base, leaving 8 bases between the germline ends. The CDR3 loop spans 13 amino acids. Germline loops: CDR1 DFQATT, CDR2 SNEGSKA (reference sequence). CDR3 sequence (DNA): TGCAGTGCTAGATTACCCCAGAACACTGAAGCTTTCTTT. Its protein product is CSARLPQNTEAFF.